This TCR beta chain comes out of a study of ipilimumab plus nivolumab after autologous stem cell transplantation. Study details: DLBCL patients had primary refractory or relapsed disease. Study-wide results and caveats: Authors suggest TCR repertoire, Treg phenotype and gut microbiota support further study.

With regard to this clone: Antigen: not known.

Sequenced by immunoSEQ multiplex PCR; TCRdb stores in-frame clones only, minus some. The sample holds 17,000 or so clones, roughly 80% seen once. Starting 14 to 28 days after autologous transplant, ipilimumab 1 mg/kg was given. Dosing: nivolumab 3 mg/kg IV, weeks 1, 4, 7, 10, then every two weeks to week 26. This CDR3 has 14 residues. CDR1 is MNHNY, CDR2 SVGAGI, per germline (reference sequence). V lost 4 bases and J lost 4, with 11 bases in between. The chain couples TRBV6-6 to TRBJ2-1, with unresolved D. This receptor was obtained from a male donor with diffuse large B-cell lymphoma. The specimen comprised PBMCs, sampled in a trial of ipilimumab plus nivolumab as post-transplant consolidation. CDR3 sequence reads: CASSSSPTYNEQFF. CDR3 nucleotides: TGTGCCAGCAGTTCTTCTCCTACATACAATGAGCAGTTCTTC.